This T cell receptor beta chain was sequenced during a study of early T cells in non-severe SARS-CoV-2 infection. Study details: Sequencing of bulk RNA from unsorted whole blood was done, without chain pairing.

Each cDNA molecule carried a unique molecular identifier. TCRdb itself ran the 5' RACE reads through MiXCR, one entry per CDR3 protein. The data contain approximately 50,000 distinct CDR3 sequences, over 7% of them singletons. V lost 5 bases to trimming and J lost 5 bases, with 16 bases between them. Per the germline V gene, CDR1 is DFQATT and CDR2 is SNEGSKA (reference sequence). The CDR3 loop spans 14 amino acids. Note on this clonotype: Its antigen is not identified.

Findings of the study overall: Anti-spike CD8 responses were favored by VDJdb matching, which missed private and CD4 specificities.

J is TRBJ2-1 and V is TRBV20-1; possibly TRBD1 for D (8 bases). The sequencing sample was made of whole blood. The sequence was collected from an adult who was a healthcare worker with PCR-confirmed SARS-CoV-2 infection or an uninfected control (not recorded which). DNA of the CDR3: TGCAGTGCTTCTAGGACAGGGAGGGACAATGAGCAGTTCTTC. Protein product: CSASRTGRDNEQFF.